This TCR beta chain is drawn from a study of cytomegalovirus exposure and HLA in healthy donors. The PCR was carried out with 60 Vbeta primers and 13 Jbeta primers. Original processing methods: The count from a later analysis was some 76 million unique TCR beta chains, 9.5 million to 13 million of them shared. Measured with immunoSEQ multiplex PCR; TCRdb has only the in-frame clones, and not every one. The V and J calls and the clone size are those of that table, but D and trimming were determined from the DNA. The sample holds 150,000 to 200,000 clones, just under 80% seen once. Though probably carrying unrecorded immune exposures, donors were nominally healthy at sampling. Details on this clone: What it recognizes is unknown.

This CDR3 is 14 amino acids long. V was pared by 7 bases and J by 0 bases, with 12 bases between. Germline CDR1 MNHNS, CDR2 SASEGT. Study observations and caveats: The authors enumerated roughly 160 TCR beta chains as linked to cytomegalovirus. Published work reported that the classifier diagnosed cytomegalovirus status with high specificity and sensitivity.

The chain recombines TRBV6-1 with TRBJ1-1, with D hard to call. The sequence derives from a woman in her twenties or thirties in good health and CMV-seropositive. Sequencing was performed on PBMCs. The CDR3 is CASTEMYMNTEAFF. As DNA, the CDR3 is TGTGCCAGCACCGAAATGTACATGAACACTGAAGCTTTCTTT.